This TCR beta chain was retrieved from a study of blood T cell repertoires in COVID-19. The CDR3 spans 15 residues. Germline CDR1 SGHNT, CDR2 YENEEA. V shed 11 bases and J shed 0 bases, with 20 bases lying between them. In the authors' workflow: Reference gene primer amplification in the assay estimated nucleated cell counts. The data were produced by immunoSEQ multiplex PCR, yet TCRdb's version contains in-frame clones alone and is incomplete. V and J calls and clone size follow that table, whereas D and trimming were derived from the DNA. The sample holds about 290,000 clones, just under 85% seen once.

The sample consisted of peripheral blood. This chain uses TRBV11-3 with TRBJ2-7, with a tentative D call TRBD1 (6 bases). This TCR came from a woman in her forties or fifties with active or convalescent COVID-19. The CDR3 sequence: CARAEGTSPSYEQYF. CDR3 nucleotides: TGTGCCCGAGCCGAGGGGACAAGCCCCTCCTACGAGCAGTACTTC.